This TCR beta chain is drawn from a study of prognosis after radiotherapy for stage I lung cancer (dated by TCRdb to the early 2020s). About the study as a whole: Between early 2018 and January 2019, 20 or so stage I NSCLC patients were enrolled in Nanjing, China. No patient received concurrent therapy alongside SBRT. Using image-guided IMRT or VMAT, SBRT was delivered in 3 to 5 fractions at a biologically effective dose of at least 100 Gy. Stage I lung tumors that were newly diagnosed and primary were found in more than 12 patients, while a few patients had oligometastatic NSCLC after surgical resection of the primary tumor. Tumor histology was squamous cell carcinoma in about seven patients and adenocarcinoma in roughly 13. After SBRT, distant metastases developed in about 20% of the 19 patients at a median of around 7 months, while the remaining 15 patients had no significant progression. For each of the approximately 19 patients, one blood sample was taken before SBRT and one after, so the study sequenced around 40 samples in total. Every patient was regarded as medically inoperable, because of comorbidities in over 10 cases and refusal of surgery in about 7 cases. This study profiled peripheral blood TCR beta repertoires from stage I NSCLC patients before and after stereotactic body radiotherapy and linked the repertoires to distant failure. Ages in the cohort of about a dozen men and about 6 women ranged from about 50 to 85 years, with a median of 74. Study-wide findings and limitations: TRBV and TRBJ usage frequencies reportedly differed by metastasis status, in two V genes at baseline and in several V and two J genes after SBRT. All reported P values were unadjusted for multiple comparisons. Post-SBRT Shannon entropy and its change from baseline were lower in patients who developed distant metastases; baseline Shannon entropy was not associated with metastases. Unique TCR clone counts fell after SBRT (median about 10,000 before versus 6,500 to 7,500 after; Wilcoxon paired P=0.011). No determination of tumor specificity was made for expanded TCR clones. Limitations of the study included a small cohort and short follow-up, and the study findings need independent validation.

Taken from cysteine to phenylalanine, the CDR3 has 16 residues. The retained sequence is limited to the CDR3, 48 bases, with the frame set at the first base. CDR1 and CDR2 were assigned from the germline V gene as MGHRA and YSYEKL. The junction shows trimming of 0 bases on V and 5 bases on J, plus 16 bases between the germline ends. The TCR beta CDR3 region was amplified from genomic DNA by two rounds of multiplex PCR. In the first round of PCR, primers specific to each TRBV and TRBJ gene were used, and the primer sequences are filed in Chinese patent CN105087789A. The second PCR round used universal primers. The Roche High Pure PCR Template Preparation Kit was used to extract genomic DNA from frozen PBMCs. Libraries were sequenced paired-end with 151 bp reads on an Illumina HiSeq 3000. The study's own analysis went as follows. CutAdapt was used to discard raw reads that did not contain the multiplex PCR primer sequences. PEAR was used to merge high-quality paired reads into contigs. By alignment to reference sequences, MiXCR assigned TRB V, D and J gene segments to each contig. To remove sequencing errors, CDR3 sequences were clustered according to base quality and sequence similarity. Diversity was measured as Shannon entropy normalized by the natural log of productive TCR sequence number. Clonality was computed as one minus the ratio of Shannon entropy to the natural log of the number of unique clonotypes. Progression-free survival cut-offs for repertoire metrics were chosen using the Youden index of ROC curves, with analyses run in R 3.5.3. The public reads were reprocessed in TCRdb via fastp at Q25 and MiXCR, keeping in-frame beta chains. Identical CDR3 protein sequences are pooled into one entry, listed with their most common genes and DNA. V and J calls and clone size were set by TCRdb, not the authors. This sample is represented by roughly 30,000 distinct CDR3 sequences; approximately 38% of them were singletons. Roughly a third of the sample belongs to the ten largest clones.

A history of other malignancies or of prior chemotherapy or radiotherapy was absent in all patients, and node-negative disease was shown on CT and PET/CT in all patients. At each of the two time points, 6 to 7.5 milliliters of peripheral venous blood were collected into EDTA tubes. PBMCs were isolated by Ficoll-Paque Plus density-gradient centrifugation. Right after collection, samples were kept at -80 degrees C until analysis. This clonotype was counted at least ten times. Its antigen is currently not known. Per-base quality was not reported, and no clone a single base away is much larger than it. The chain links TRBV4-1 with TRBJ1-1, with a weak D call of TRBD1 (5 bases match). The sequences come from PBMCs, collected before or after stereotactic body radiation therapy (not recorded which). This clonotype was sampled from a donor aged 50 or older with non-small cell lung cancer. The CDR3 protein is CASSQDTWQGLTEAFF. The nucleotide sequence reads TGCGCCAGCAGCCAAGATACGTGGCAGGGTTTAACTGAAGCTTTCTTT.